Below are 24 T cell receptor beta chains sequenced from a single sample in a study of blood T cell repertoires in COVID-19. TCRdb's copy holds only in-frame clones and misses some; the assay was immunoSEQ multiplex PCR. The sample contains tens of thousands of clones, more than 75% of which appear only once. The sample comprised peripheral blood. These receptors came from a woman of 80 years or more with active COVID-19.

The chain links TRBV20-1 to TRBJ1-5; 7 bases line up with TRBD1. Trimming cost V 3 bases and J 6 bases; bases outside gene matches: 11. CDR3 length: 15 amino acids. Germline-derived CDR1 and CDR2 are DFQATT and SNEGSKA (reference sequence). DNA of the CDR3: TGCAGTGCTAGTAATATAAGAGGGGGCAGTCAGCCCCAGCATTTT. It is translated as CSASNIRGGSQPQHF.

The rearrangement uses TRBV5-1 and TRBJ2-7; 12 bases fit TRBD2. Germline V gene lookup returns CDR1 SGHRS and CDR2 YFSETQ. There are 14 residues in the CDR3. V was pared by 5 bases and J by 6 bases, with 6 bases of the junction left unmatched. In DNA form, the CDR3 reads TGCGCCAGCAGGCGACTAGCGGGAGACCTCGAGCAGTACTTC. Residues: CASRRLAGDLEQYF.

This chain links TRBV2 with TRBJ1-6; tentatively, D is TRBD1 (5 bases). CDR3 length: 14 residues. Trimming stripped 5 bases from V and 6 bases from J, with 11 bases between. CDR1 and CDR2 (germline): SNHLY, FYNNEI. CDR3 coding DNA: TGTGCCAGCAGTAGTCTGACAGTTAATTCACCCCTCCACTTT. Its protein is CASSSLTVNSPLHF.

This clone was seen only once. The V and J genes are TRBV18 and TRBJ2-7; D may be TRBD2 (5 bases). CDR3 length equals 16 residues. CDR1 KGHSH and CDR2 LQKENI come from the germline V gene. V was pared by 0 bases and J by 1 base, with 13 bases between. The DNA of the CDR3 is TGTGCCAGCTCACCACCGGGAGAAGGTTATTCCTACGAGCAGTACTTC. Protein product: CASSPPGEGYSYEQYF. Complete variable domain (other parts from reference TRBV18 and TRBJ2-7): NAGVMQNPRHLVRRRGQEARLRCSPMKGHSHVYWYRQLPEEGLKFMVYLQKENIIDESGMPKERFSAEFPKEGPSILRIQQVVRGDSAAYFCASSPPGEGYSYEQYFGPGTRLTVT.

The chain carries TRBV10-3 and TRBJ2-3; TRBD1 matches 8 bases. Trimming cost V 4 bases and J 4 bases; bases outside gene matches: 7. The germline gives CDR1 ENHRY, CDR2 SYGVKD. This CDR3 contains 15 residues. As DNA, the CDR3 is TGTGCCATCAGTGGTACAGGGGGAAAGGCAGATACGCAGTATTTT. As protein: CAISGTGGKADTQYF.

This clone has only a few counts. The chain uses TRBV6-2 or TRBV6-3 and TRBJ2-1, with TRBD2 identical over 9 bases. Germline values: CDR1 MNHEY, CDR2 SVGEGT. This CDR3 has 15 amino acids. V shed 6 bases, J shed 0 bases, and the junction held 3 bases outside the gene matches. The CDR3 DNA follows: TGTGCCAGCAGCTTTAGCGGGAGCTCCTACAATGAGCAGTTCTTC. This translates into CASSFSGSSYNEQFF.

Remarks on this clone: The same CDR3 also results from other DNA sequences found in this sample. This sequence joins TRBV5-1 and TRBJ2-1; TRBD2 matches 11 bases. CDR1 and CDR2 (germline): SGHRS, YFSETQ. This CDR3 contains 16 residues. The V and J ends lost 1 base and 0 bases, in that order; junction bases with no gene match: 0. The CDR3 loop is CASSLTSGSSYNEQFF. CDR3 in DNA: TGCGCCAGCAGCTTGACTAGCGGGAGCTCCTACAATGAGCAGTTCTTC.

This chain links TRBV5-1 with TRBJ2-3; D call uncertain. From germline, CDR1 is SGHRS and CDR2 YFSETQ. Trimming stripped 0 bases from V and 0 bases from J, with 5 bases between. The CDR3 consists of 14 residues. Written as DNA, the CDR3 is TGCGCCAGCAGCTTGGAACTAAGCACAGATACGCAGTATTTT. Translating gives CASSLELSTDTQYF.

The V gene is TRBV25-1, the J gene TRBJ1-2, with D perhaps matching TRBD1 (5 bases). The germline CDR1 and CDR2 sequences are MGHDK and SYGVNS. The ends were cut back, 7 bases at V and 4 bases at J, with 13 bases in the middle. This CDR3 has 13 residues. CDR3 in amino acids: CASTGGFGYGYTF. In nucleotides, the CDR3 is TGTGCCAGCACCGGGGGGTTCGGCTATGGCTACACCTTC.

This chain joins TRBV6-6 and TRBJ2-1; TRBD2 matches 7 bases. V lost 5 bases to trimming and J lost 7 bases; unmatched junction nucleotides: 11. The CDR3 has 15 amino acids. Germline V CDR1 and CDR2: MNHNY, SVGAGI (reference sequence). CDR3 sequence: CASSSGLEGGNEQFF. The CDR3 DNA reads as TGTGCCAGCAGTAGTGGACTAGAGGGTGGAAATGAGCAGTTCTTC.

This chain connects TRBV6-5 to TRBJ2-7; 14 bases align to TRBD2. Germline V gives CDR1 MNHEY, CDR2 SVGAGI. There are 15 residues in the CDR3. V lost 4 bases to trimming and J lost 4 bases; unmatched junction nucleotides: 3. CDR3 DNA sequence: TGTGCCAGCAGTTTGGGGACTAGCGGGAGTTACGAGCAGTACTTC. Its translation: CASSLGTSGSYEQYF.

The chain carries TRBV7-3 and TRBJ2-3; TRBD2 matches 11 bases. The J segment lost 7 bases and the V segment lost 5 bases, leaving 11 bases of the junction unmatched. Germline values: CDR1 SGHTA, CDR2 FQGTGA. There are 16 residues in the CDR3. CDR3 region: CASSIIAGGPSHTQYF. In DNA form, the CDR3 reads TGTGCCAGCAGCATCATAGCGGGAGGGCCGTCACATACGCAGTATTTT.

CDR3 nucleotides: TGTGCCAGCAGCTCCGGACGACTAGCGGGAGGTCTCCAAGAGACCCAGTACTTC. The encoded protein is CASSSGRLAGGLQETQYF. The V and J genes are TRBV11-3 and TRBJ2-5; TRBD2 aligns across 13 bases. V shed 4 bases, J shed 1 base, and the junction held 9 bases outside the gene matches. The CDR3 is 18 residues long. CDR1 and CDR2 (germline): SGHNT, YENEEA.

The chain recombines TRBV3-1 (or the pseudogene TRBV3-2) with TRBJ2-7; unclear D gene. V was shortened by 8 bases and J by 5 bases, with 16 bases between the two germline ends. The CDR3 covers 13 residues. Germline V gene data show CDR1 as LGHDT and CDR2 as YNNKEL (reference sequence). The DNA of the CDR3 is TGTGCCAGCTCCCCCCCCGACAAGGACGAGCAGTACTTC. This gives the protein CASSPPDKDEQYF.

DNA for the CDR3: TGCAGCGCCAACTGCGCTTGCCTCTCTGGAAACACCATATATTTT. Its protein is CSANCACLSGNTIYF. The V gene is TRBV29-1, the J gene TRBJ1-3; D is ambiguous. The CDR3 has 15 residues. Germline-derived CDR1 and CDR2 are SQVTM and ANQGSEA. With 7 bases removed from V and 0 bases from J, the gap between germline ends came to 16 bases.

CDR3 protein: CASSSPGQGLVGAFF. The CDR3 coding sequence is TGTGCCAGCAGCTCCCCGGGACAGGGTCTTGTCGGCGCTTTCTTT. V usage is TRBV7-2 and J usage is TRBJ1-1, with 9 nucleotides matching TRBD1. The V gene end was trimmed by 4 bases and the J gene end by 11 bases; junction bases not matched to a gene: 14. This CDR3 is 15 amino acids long. Germline CDR1 is SGHTA and CDR2 is FQGNSA.

This clone was observed once. The chain has TRBV21-1 and TRBJ2-7; the table calls TRBD1, which could not be checked here. TRBV21-1 is deemed a pseudogene. This CDR3 is built from 16 residues. As DNA, the CDR3 is TGTGCCAGCAGCAAAGATGGCGCAGGGCCCTCCTACGAGCAGTACTTC. It yields the protein CASSKDGAGPSYEQYF.

The J gene is TRBJ1-5, the V gene TRBV15; D is ambiguous. The length of the CDR3 is 15 residues. Germline CDR1 and CDR2: LNHNV and YYDKDF (reference sequence). Trimming stripped 0 bases from V and 7 bases from J, with 13 bases between. The CDR3 loop is CATSRERQSYQPQHF. DNA of the CDR3: TGTGCCACCAGCAGAGAGCGGCAATCCTACCAGCCCCAGCATTTT.

In this sample, this clone turned up once. The chain has TRBV5-4 and TRBJ2-1; a weak D match, TRBD2 (6 bases). The germline V gene has CDR1 SGHNT and CDR2 YYREEE (reference sequence). Trimming left V 2 bases short and J 3 bases short, with 12 bases between. This CDR3 is 15 amino acids long. The DNA of the CDR3 is TGTGCCAGCAGCTTAACGCTAGCGAGCTACAATGAGCAGTTCTTC. Its translation is CASSLTLASYNEQFF.

This chain uses TRBV30 with TRBJ2-2; 7 bases agree with TRBD1. This CDR3 has 14 residues. J was trimmed by 4 bases and V by 0 bases; bases with no gene match: 2. Germline V gene sequence: CDR1 GTSNPN, CDR2 SVGIG (reference sequence). The DNA for the CDR3 is TGTGCCTGGAGTGTACACAGGGGCACCGGGGAGCTGTTTTTT. Protein sequence: CAWSVHRGTGELFF.

The gene calls are TRBV9 and TRBJ1-1; 9 bases are shared with TRBD1. The CDR3 is 12 amino acids. Germline V gives CDR1 SGDLS, CDR2 YYNGEE. This CDR3 reads CAEGTGHTEAFF. CDR3 nucleotide sequence: TGTGCTGAGGGGACAGGGCACACTGAAGCTTTCTTT.

The table lists this clone with a count of one. This sequence joins TRBV18 and TRBJ1-1, with D perhaps TRBD1 (5 bases). This CDR3 region has 13 residues. Germline V gene sequence: CDR1 KGHSH, CDR2 LQKENI. V lost 3 bases and J 3 bases, leaving 8 bases between the germline ends. CDR3 DNA: TGTGCCAGCTCACCGACGGGGGACACTGAAGCTTTCTTT. The encoded protein is CASSPTGDTEAFF.

In this sample, this clone turned up once. The genes are TRBV21-1 and TRBJ2-2; the D call TRBD1 from the table was never checked on the DNA. TRBV21-1 corresponds to a pseudogene. This CDR3 is built from 18 residues. The CDR3: CASTPVRNRQGSTGELFF. CDR3 in DNA: TGTGCCAGCACCCCTGTAAGGAATAGACAGGGGAGCACCGGGGAGCTGTTTTTT.

The chain recombines TRBV7-3 with TRBJ2-3, with 14 positions matching TRBD2. The CDR3 extends over 16 amino acids. CDR1 and CDR2 from the germline V gene are SGHTA and FQGTGA. Losses at the gene ends were 5 bases for V and 4 bases for J; bases not matched to a gene: 5. The CDR3 loop reads CASSGGTSGRSDTQYF. CDR3 bases: TGTGCCAGCAGCGGGGGGACTAGCGGGAGATCAGATACGCAGTATTTT. Variable domain in full (rest from reference TRBV7-3 and TRBJ2-3): GAGVSQTPSNKVTEKGKYVELRCDPISGHTALYWYRQSLGQGPEFLIYFQGTGAADDSGLPNDRFFAVRPEGSVSTLKIQRTERGDSAVYLCASSGGTSGRSDTQYFGPGTRLTVL.